This T cell receptor beta chain comes out of a study of patients and donors after allogeneic stem cell transplantation. TCRdb called the RT-PCR reads again in MiXCR, with one record for every CDR3 protein. This sample carries 150,000 to 250,000 distinct CDR3 sequences, about 40% of them seen once, and the ten largest clones take approximately 30%. This clonotype was observed a handful of times. The CDR3 sequence is 13 residues long. The V end lost 3 bases, the J end lost 9 bases, and 15 bases lay between the germline ends. CDR1 and CDR2 from the germline V gene are DFQATT and SNEGSKA (reference sequence).

The chain has TRBV20-1 and TRBJ2-1; D may be TRBD1 (5 bases). Sequenced sample: blood, either unsorted or a sorted T cell fraction (not recorded which). The receptor's source is a human donor who was either an allogeneic HSCT recipient or a stem cell or donor lymphocyte infusion donor (not recorded which). It is not recorded whose cells these are; they may come from a transplant donor. The CDR3 DNA reads TGCAGTGCTAGTCTCAGGGTGGCAGGTGAGCAGTTCTTC. Protein product: CSASLRVAGEQFF.